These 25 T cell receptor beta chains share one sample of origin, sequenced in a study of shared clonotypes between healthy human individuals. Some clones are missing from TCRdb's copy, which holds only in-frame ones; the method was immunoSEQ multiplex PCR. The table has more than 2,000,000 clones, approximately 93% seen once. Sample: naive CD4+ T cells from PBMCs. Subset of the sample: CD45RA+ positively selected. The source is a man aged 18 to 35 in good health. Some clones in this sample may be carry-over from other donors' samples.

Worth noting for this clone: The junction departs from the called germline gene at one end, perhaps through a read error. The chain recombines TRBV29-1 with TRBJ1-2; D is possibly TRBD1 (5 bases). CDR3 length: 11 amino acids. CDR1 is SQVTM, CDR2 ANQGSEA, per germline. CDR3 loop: CSLDSNYGYTF. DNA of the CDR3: TGCAGCCTTGACAGTAACTATGGCTACACCTTC.

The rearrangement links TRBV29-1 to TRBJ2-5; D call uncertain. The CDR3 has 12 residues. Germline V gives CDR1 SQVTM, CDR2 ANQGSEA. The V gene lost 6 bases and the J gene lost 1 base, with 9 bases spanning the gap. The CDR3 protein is CSVLGIQETQYF. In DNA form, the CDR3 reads TGCAGCGTACTGGGGATCCAAGAGACCCAGTACTTC.

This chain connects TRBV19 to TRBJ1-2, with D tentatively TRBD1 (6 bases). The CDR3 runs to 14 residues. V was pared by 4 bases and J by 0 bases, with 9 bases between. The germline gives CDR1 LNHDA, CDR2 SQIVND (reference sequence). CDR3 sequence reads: CASSRGPANYGYTF. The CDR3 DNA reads TGTGCCAGTAGTAGGGGGCCGGCTAACTATGGCTACACCTTC.

CDR3 in DNA: TGTGCCAGCAGCGCCCCCGGGGCCGGGACTGAAGCTTTCTTT. It specifies CASSAPGAGTEAFF. This rearrangement joins TRBV9 to TRBJ1-1; TRBD1 might be the D (5 bases). Trimming cost V 3 bases and J 5 bases, with 14 bases left between them. Germline V gene lookup returns CDR1 SGDLS and CDR2 YYNGEE. The CDR3 length is 14 residues.

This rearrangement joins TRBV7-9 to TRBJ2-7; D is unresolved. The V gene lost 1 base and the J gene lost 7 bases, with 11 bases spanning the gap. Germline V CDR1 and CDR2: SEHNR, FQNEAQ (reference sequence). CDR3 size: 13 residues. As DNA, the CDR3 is TGTGCCAGCAGCTTAGGTACTGGCTTGGAGCAGTACTTC. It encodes CASSLGTGLEQYF.

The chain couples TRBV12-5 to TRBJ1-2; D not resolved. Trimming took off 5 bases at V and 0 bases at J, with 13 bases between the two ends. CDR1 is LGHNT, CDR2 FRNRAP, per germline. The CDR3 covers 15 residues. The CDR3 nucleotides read TGTGCTAGTGGTCCACCGGAGGGTTCTAACTATGGCTACACCTTC. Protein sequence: CASGPPEGSNYGYTF.

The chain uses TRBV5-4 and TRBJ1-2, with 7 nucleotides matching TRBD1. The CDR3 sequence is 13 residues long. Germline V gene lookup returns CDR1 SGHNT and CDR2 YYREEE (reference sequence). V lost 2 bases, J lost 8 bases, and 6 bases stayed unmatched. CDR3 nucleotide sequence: TGTGCCAGCAGCTTTACAGGGGTAGGAGGCTACACCTTC. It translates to CASSFTGVGGYTF.

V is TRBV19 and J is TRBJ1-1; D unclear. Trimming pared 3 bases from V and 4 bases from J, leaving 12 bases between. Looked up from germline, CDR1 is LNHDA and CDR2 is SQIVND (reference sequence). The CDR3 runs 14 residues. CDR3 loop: CASSMTGYPTEAFF. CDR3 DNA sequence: TGTGCCAGTAGTATGACGGGGTATCCCACTGAAGCTTTCTTT.

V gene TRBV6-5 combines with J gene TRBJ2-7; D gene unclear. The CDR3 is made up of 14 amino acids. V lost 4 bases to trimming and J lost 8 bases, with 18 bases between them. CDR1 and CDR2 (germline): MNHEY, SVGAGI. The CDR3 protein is CASSFGTEPTQQYF. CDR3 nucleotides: TGTGCCAGCAGTTTCGGAACTGAGCCTACGCAGCAGTACTTC.

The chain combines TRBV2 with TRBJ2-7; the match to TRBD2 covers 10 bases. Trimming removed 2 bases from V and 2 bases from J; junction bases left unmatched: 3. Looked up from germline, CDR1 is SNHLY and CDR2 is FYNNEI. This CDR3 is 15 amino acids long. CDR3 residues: CASSESLAGTYEQYF. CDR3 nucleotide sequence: TGTGCCAGCAGTGAATCACTAGCGGGAACCTACGAGCAGTACTTC.

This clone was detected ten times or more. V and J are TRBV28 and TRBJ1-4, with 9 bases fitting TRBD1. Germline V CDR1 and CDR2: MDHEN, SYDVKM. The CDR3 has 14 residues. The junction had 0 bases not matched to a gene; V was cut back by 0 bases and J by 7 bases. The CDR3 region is CASSLWDRGEKLFF. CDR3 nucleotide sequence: TGTGCCAGCAGTTTATGGGACAGGGGTGAAAAACTGTTTTTT.

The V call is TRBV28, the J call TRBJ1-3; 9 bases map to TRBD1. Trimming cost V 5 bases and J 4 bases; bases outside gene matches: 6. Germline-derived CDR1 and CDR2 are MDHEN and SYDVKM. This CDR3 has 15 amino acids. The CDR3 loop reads CASSGGQGGGNTIYF. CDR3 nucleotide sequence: TGTGCCAGCAGTGGGGGACAGGGAGGAGGAAACACCATATATTTT.

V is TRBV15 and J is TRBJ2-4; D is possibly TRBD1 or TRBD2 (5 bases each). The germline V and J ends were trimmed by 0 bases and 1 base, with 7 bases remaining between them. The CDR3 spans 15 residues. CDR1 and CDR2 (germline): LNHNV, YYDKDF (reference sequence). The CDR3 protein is CATSRDEGAKNIQYF. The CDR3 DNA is TGTGCCACCAGCAGAGATGAGGGGGCCAAAAACATTCAGTACTTC.

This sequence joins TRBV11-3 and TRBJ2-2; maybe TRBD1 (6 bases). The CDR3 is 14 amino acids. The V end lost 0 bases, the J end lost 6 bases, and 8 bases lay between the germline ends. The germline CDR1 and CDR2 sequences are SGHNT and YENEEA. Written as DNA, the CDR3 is TGTGCCAGCAGCTTAGACAGGGGCGCCGGGGAGCTGTTTTTT. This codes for CASSLDRGAGELFF.

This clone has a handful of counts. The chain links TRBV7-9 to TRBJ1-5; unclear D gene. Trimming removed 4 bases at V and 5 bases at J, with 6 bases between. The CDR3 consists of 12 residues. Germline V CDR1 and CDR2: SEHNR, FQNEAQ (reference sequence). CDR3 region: CASSSFDQPQHF. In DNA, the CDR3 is TGTGCCAGCAGCTCCTTTGATCAGCCCCAGCATTTT.

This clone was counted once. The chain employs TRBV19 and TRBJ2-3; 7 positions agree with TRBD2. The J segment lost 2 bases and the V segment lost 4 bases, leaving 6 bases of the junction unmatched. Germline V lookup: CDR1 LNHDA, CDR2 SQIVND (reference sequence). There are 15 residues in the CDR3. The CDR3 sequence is CASSSGGSSTDTQYF. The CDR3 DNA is TGTGCCAGTAGTAGCGGCGGGAGTTCCACAGATACGCAGTATTTT.

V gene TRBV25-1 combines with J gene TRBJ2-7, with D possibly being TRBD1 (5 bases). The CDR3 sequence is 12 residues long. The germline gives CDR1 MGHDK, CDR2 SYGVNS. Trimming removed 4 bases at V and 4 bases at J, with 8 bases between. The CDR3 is CASSGQGYEQYF. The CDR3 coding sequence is TGTGCCAGCAGTGGTCAGGGATACGAGCAGTACTTC.

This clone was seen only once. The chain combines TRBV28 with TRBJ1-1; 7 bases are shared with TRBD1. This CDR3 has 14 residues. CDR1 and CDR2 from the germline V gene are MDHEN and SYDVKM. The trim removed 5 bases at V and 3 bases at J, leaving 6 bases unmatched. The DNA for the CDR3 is TGTGCCAGCAGTGCGGGGGACAGCTACACTGAAGCTTTCTTT. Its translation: CASSAGDSYTEAFF. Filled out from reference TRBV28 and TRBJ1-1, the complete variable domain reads DVKVTQSSRYLVKRTGEKVFLECVQDMDHENMFWYRQDPGLGLRLIYFSYDVKMKEKGDIPEGYSVSREKKERFSLILESASTNQTSMYLCASSAGDSYTEAFFGQGTRLTVV.

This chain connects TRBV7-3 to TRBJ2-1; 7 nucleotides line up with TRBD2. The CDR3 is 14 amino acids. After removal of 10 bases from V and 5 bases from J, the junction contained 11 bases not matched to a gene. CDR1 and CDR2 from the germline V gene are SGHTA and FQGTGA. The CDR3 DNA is TGTGCCACCGGAATGCGGGAGCCCAACAATGAGCAGTTCTTC. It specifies CATGMREPNNEQFF.

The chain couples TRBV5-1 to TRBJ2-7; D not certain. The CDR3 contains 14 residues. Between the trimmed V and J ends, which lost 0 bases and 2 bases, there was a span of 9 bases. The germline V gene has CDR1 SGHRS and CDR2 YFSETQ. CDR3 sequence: CASSLVETAYEQYF. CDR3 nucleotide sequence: TGCGCCAGCAGCTTGGTAGAGACTGCCTACGAGCAGTACTTC.

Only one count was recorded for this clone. For the CDR3, the DNA is TGCGCCAGCAGCTTGGCCGGTAACAGGGGGTACAATGAGCAGTTCTTC. This translates into CASSLAGNRGYNEQFF. V is TRBV5-1 and J is TRBJ2-1; 8 nucleotides line up with TRBD1. V lost 0 bases and J lost 4; bases outside the gene matches: 6. CDR1 is SGHRS, CDR2 YFSETQ, per germline. This CDR3 has 16 amino acids.

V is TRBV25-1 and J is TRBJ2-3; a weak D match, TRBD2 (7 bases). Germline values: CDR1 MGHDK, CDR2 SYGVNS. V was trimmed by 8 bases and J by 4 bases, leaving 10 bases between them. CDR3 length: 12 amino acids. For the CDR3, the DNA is TGTGCCAGCGGGGGGGCCGCAGATACGCAGTATTTT. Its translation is CASGGAADTQYF.

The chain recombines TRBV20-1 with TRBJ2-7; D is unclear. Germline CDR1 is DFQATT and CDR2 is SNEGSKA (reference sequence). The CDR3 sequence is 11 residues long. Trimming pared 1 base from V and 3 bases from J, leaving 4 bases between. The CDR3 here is CSARVRYEQYF. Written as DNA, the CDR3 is TGCAGTGCTAGAGTCCGCTACGAGCAGTACTTC.

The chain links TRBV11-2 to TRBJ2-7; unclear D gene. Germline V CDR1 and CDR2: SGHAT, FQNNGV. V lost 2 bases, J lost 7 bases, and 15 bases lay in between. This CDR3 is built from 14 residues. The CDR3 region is CASSLLSLPGEQYF. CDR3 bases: TGTGCCAGCAGCTTACTATCTCTTCCGGGTGAGCAGTACTTC.

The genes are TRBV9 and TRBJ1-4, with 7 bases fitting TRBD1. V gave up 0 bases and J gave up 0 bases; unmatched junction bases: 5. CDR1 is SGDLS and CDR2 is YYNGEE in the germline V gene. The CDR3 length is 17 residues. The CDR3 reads CASSVGGTVPTNEKLFF. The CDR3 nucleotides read TGTGCCAGCAGCGTAGGGGGGACAGTTCCAACTAATGAAAAACTGTTTTTT.